This TCR beta chain was captured in a study of cytotoxic CD8 clonotypes in ibrutinib-treated CLL (dated by TCRdb to the early 2020s). Turning to the overall study: In this cohort, about 16 patients were treatment-naive and more than 9 were relapsed/refractory, while approximately 18 had unmutated IGHV. Responses were partial in around 24 patients and complete in 2; after median about 68 months follow-up, 14 stayed in remission and 12 progressed. Response samples were taken after a median of 12 months on treatment, ranging from about 6 to 36 months. On average, each sample had about 260,000 productive templates and 96,000 or so productive rearrangements. Longitudinal samples were available for about 30% of the roughly 86 trial participants. Cryopreserved peripheral blood mononuclear cells were obtained prior to treatment, at the time of response, and at either disease progression or sustained remission.

A remark on this clone: The specificity of this receptor is unknown. Base qualities are not recorded, but no much larger clone differs from it by a single base.

A MiSeq instrument was used for deep resolution sequencing, which targeted depths ranging from 1 in 1 million up to 1 in 200,000 T cells, with coverage averaging 10x for each clonotype. The immunoSEQ hsTCRB Kit was used to generate TCR beta libraries. The study's processing was this. ImmunoSEQ Data Assistant and ImmunoSEQ Analyzer were used for data analysis, and V, D and J genes were assigned according to IMGT definitions. Clonality, with values ranging from 0 to 1, was calculated as one minus the normalized Shannon entropy of productive rearrangement frequencies. Public clonotype analysis was restricted to overrepresented clonotypes comprising at least 0.05% of each patient's repertoire. Repertoires from thirteen age-matched healthy donors in immuneACCESS were used as clonality controls. TCRdb took this table from immuneACCESS and kept in-frame rearrangements with V and J called. Such tables lack part of the clones; where checked against another copy, unresolved V genes explain under half of the gap, and the rest is unexplained. V, J and clone size are those of that table, while D and trimming were read from the DNA. Across this sample there are around 91,000 clones, with about 82% seen only once. The ten largest clones take up 5.4% of the sample.

Here is what the overall study found, with its caveats: Sampling times were not matched between sustained-remission and progressing patients, and lymph node repertoires were not studied. Public clonotypes were rare and either shrank or stayed stable during treatment, and the rise in clonality at ibrutinib response reflected expansion of private clonotypes. Clonality rose at ibrutinib response, remained stable during sustained remission, and dropped back toward baseline at progression. At baseline, clonality was higher than in age-matched healthy donors and showed a strong correlation with circulating CD8+ T-cell counts.

For TCR beta library preparation, approximately 2 micrograms of genomic DNA were isolated from cryopreserved PBMCs. High-throughput TCR beta sequencing was performed on longitudinal blood samples from CLL patients receiving ibrutinib monotherapy. The patients took part in an open-label, single-center phase 2 trial of ibrutinib monotherapy. Inclusive of the bounding cysteine and phenylalanine, the CDR3 is 14 residues long. Here the CDR3 DNA is all that survives: 42 bases in frame from base 1. CDR1 and CDR2, looked up from the germline V gene, are SGHTA and FQGNSA. Trimming leaves V shorter by 5 bases and J shorter by 1 base, with the junction holding 3 bases beyond the gene matches.

The chain is assembled from TRBV7-2 and TRBJ1-1; 8 nucleotides in the junction match TRBD1. This specimen was PBMCs, taken before ibrutinib treatment. This sequence originates from a human donor with chronic lymphocytic leukemia. This receptor has the CDR3 CASSAGQGNTEAFF. The DNA sequence follows: TGTGCCAGCAGCGCCGGACAGGGGAACACTGAAGCTTTCTTT. This CDR3, with the reference TRBV7-2 and TRBJ1-1 proteins standing in past its ends, gives the full variable domain GAGVSQSPSNKVTEKGKDVELRCDPISGHTALYWYRQSLGQGLEFLIYFQGNSAPDKSGLPSDRFSAERTGGSVSTLTIQRTQQEDSAVYLCASSAGQGNTEAFFGQGTRLTVV.